Shown below are 30 T cell receptor beta chains from a single sample sequenced in a study of monozygotic twins with inflammatory bowel disease. After re-calling the 5' RACE reads, TCRdb lists one entry per CDR3 protein, DNA absent. The listing contains about 420,000 distinct CDR3 sequences. Sequencing was done on a sample of blood. All receptors derive from a human donor with ulcerative colitis or Crohn's disease, or a healthy co-twin of an affected twin (not recorded which).

This chain links TRBV29-1 with TRBJ1-1. The germline CDR1 and CDR2 sequences are SQVTM and ANQGSEA. CDR3 length equals 11 residues. CDR3: CSVEGNTEAFF.

The rearrangement links TRBV15 to TRBJ1-6. Germline V gene data show CDR1 as LNHNV and CDR2 as YYDKDF (reference sequence). There are 15 residues in the CDR3. The CDR3 here is CATSRVIGSDSPLHF.

The V gene is TRBV7-9, the J gene TRBJ1-2; TCRdb gives TRBD1 as the D gene, but with no DNA this cannot be confirmed. CDR3 length: 15 residues. Germline-derived CDR1 and CDR2 are SEHNR and FQNEAQ (reference sequence). CDR3 amino acids: CASSRLGGAQDGYTF. The variable domain in full, completed from reference TRBV7-9 and TRBJ1-2, reads DTGVSQNPRHKITKRGQNVTFRCDPISEHNRLYWYRQTLGQGPEFLTYFQNEAQLEKSRLLSDRFSAERPKGSFSTLEIQRTEQGDSAMYLCASSRLGGAQDGYTFGSGTRLTVV.

The CDR3 loop reads CASSQEFPDTQYF. The genes are TRBV4-1 and TRBJ2-3. Germline CDR1 is MGHRA and CDR2 is YSYEKL. The CDR3 is 13 amino acids.

V and J are TRBV5-1 and TRBJ2-7; TCRdb's D gene call, TRBD2, goes unchecked for lack of DNA. The CDR3 covers 15 residues. CDR1 and CDR2 (germline): SGHRS, YFSETQ. The CDR3 sequence: CASSSPSGQTYDQYF.

This chain uses TRBV19 with TRBJ2-7; TCRdb indicates TRBD1, and absent DNA this call remains unverified. The CDR3 length is 14 residues. Looked up from germline, CDR1 is LNHDA and CDR2 is SQIVND (reference sequence). The CDR3 protein is CASRGQDDSYEQYF.

The V gene is TRBV29-1, the J gene TRBJ1-1. Per the germline V gene, CDR1 is SQVTM and CDR2 is ANQGSEA. The CDR3 consists of 13 residues. The CDR3 protein is CSGRHSPNTEAFF.

The CDR3: CAISDREDQPQHF. V is TRBV10-3 and J is TRBJ1-5. This CDR3 has 13 amino acids. Per germline, CDR1 ENHRY and CDR2 SYGVKD.

V usage is TRBV7-9 and J usage is TRBJ1-2. Germline V gene sequence: CDR1 SEHNR, CDR2 FQNEAQ (reference sequence). The CDR3 consists of 13 residues. The CDR3: CASSRDSLYGYTF.

CDR3 sequence reads: CASSVGVEAGEQYF. V usage is TRBV9 and J usage is TRBJ2-7; TCRdb calls TRBD2, which cannot be checked without DNA. Looked up from germline, CDR1 is SGDLS and CDR2 is YYNGEE. The CDR3 totals 14 residues.

The J gene is TRBJ1-1, the V gene TRBV7-7; TCRdb reports TRBD1, a call that lacks DNA to check it against. The CDR3 loop spans 13 amino acids. Germline V gene sequence: CDR1 SSHAT, CDR2 FNYEAQ (reference sequence). The CDR3 here is CASSEGQIFEAFF.

This chain connects TRBV5-1 to TRBJ1-1. Germline values: CDR1 SGHRS, CDR2 YFSETQ. The CDR3 has 13 residues. The chain's CDR3 is CASRRGSGPEAFF.

The chain combines TRBV19 with TRBJ1-5; TCRdb gives TRBD1 as the D gene, but with no DNA this cannot be confirmed. Germline CDR1 is LNHDA and CDR2 is SQIVND (reference sequence). The CDR3 loop spans 17 amino acids. The CDR3: CASSERTGGVDYQPQHF.

The V and J genes are TRBV5-1 and TRBJ2-2; TCRdb returns TRBD2, unconfirmable since there is no DNA. The CDR3 extends over 15 amino acids. CDR1 and CDR2 (germline): SGHRS, YFSETQ. The CDR3 region is CASQKFSIPPGELFF.

The chain couples TRBV11-2 to TRBJ2-4; TCRdb lists TRBD1, though no DNA is available to test this call. The germline gives CDR1 SGHAT, CDR2 FQNNGV. CDR3 size: 20 residues. The CDR3 sequence: CASSSINRDRGVGSKNIQYF.

This chain uses TRBV10-2 with TRBJ1-4; the TCRdb D gene call, TRBD1, has no DNA to confirm it. The CDR3 length is 14 residues. The germline V gene has CDR1 WSHSY and CDR2 SAAADI. The CDR3 protein is CASSEQGFNEKLFF.

The CDR3 protein is CASSLWDRVDNEQFF. V usage is TRBV7-2 and J usage is TRBJ2-1; TCRdb indicates TRBD1, and absent DNA this call remains unverified. Germline CDR1 reads SGHTA; CDR2 reads FQGNSA. The CDR3 spans 15 residues.

CDR3 in amino acids: CASSLFGVPQETQYF. The chain combines TRBV28 with TRBJ2-5; the TCRdb D gene call, TRBD1, has no DNA to confirm it. The CDR3 runs to 15 residues. Per the germline V gene, CDR1 is MDHEN and CDR2 is SYDVKM.

The V gene is TRBV11-2, the J gene TRBJ2-2; TCRdb reports TRBD1, a call that lacks DNA to check it against. The CDR3 extends over 16 amino acids. Germline-derived CDR1 and CDR2 are SGHAT and FQNNGV. CDR3 protein: CASSPRTFANTGELFF.

The V gene is TRBV3-1, the J gene TRBJ2-4. This CDR3 has 15 residues. Germline CDR1 LGHDT, CDR2 YNNKEL (reference sequence). The CDR3 sequence: CASSQDQGTKNIQYF.

The rearrangement uses TRBV5-4 and TRBJ1-2; TCRdb names TRBD1, which stays unverified in the absence of DNA. The CDR3 has 16 residues. Germline V gene data show CDR1 as SGHNT and CDR2 as YYREEE (reference sequence). CDR3 region: CASSPGISQVNYGYTF. The full variable domain, in which reference TRBV5-4 and TRBJ1-2 provide the parts outside the CDR3, is ETGVTQSPTHLIKTRGQQVTLRCSSQSGHNTVSWYQQALGQGPQFIFQYYREEENGRGNFPPRFSGLQFPNYSSELNVNALELDDSALYLCASSPGISQVNYGYTFGSGTRLTVV.

The rearrangement joins TRBV15 to TRBJ2-7; TCRdb picks TRBD2, but there is no DNA to check that call. Germline V gene lookup returns CDR1 LNHNV and CDR2 YYDKDF (reference sequence). The CDR3 extends over 14 amino acids. This CDR3 reads CATSEFSGVYEQYF.

The chain joins TRBV20-1 to TRBJ2-7; TCRdb designates TRBD1, a call that cannot be tested without DNA. The CDR3 is made up of 15 amino acids. CDR1 is DFQATT, CDR2 SNEGSKA, per germline (reference sequence). CDR3 sequence: CSASGETGWSYEQYF.

The chain employs TRBV7-2 and TRBJ2-5. The CDR3 is made up of 14 amino acids. The germline CDR1 and CDR2 sequences are SGHTA and FQGNSA. The CDR3 here is CASSLASEMGTQYF.

The rearrangement links TRBV5-4 to TRBJ2-7. There are 15 residues in the CDR3. Germline values: CDR1 SGHNT, CDR2 YYREEE (reference sequence). This CDR3 is CASSLELSSSYEQYF.

The chain uses TRBV14 and TRBJ1-1. This CDR3 is built from 13 residues. The germline V gene encodes CDR1 SGHDN and CDR2 FVKESK. This CDR3 is CASSPLEQIEAFF.

This clonotype is classed as medium-sized by frequency. The gene calls are TRBV7-3 and TRBJ2-1; the D gene TCRdb calls, TRBD2, cannot be checked with no DNA. The CDR3 covers 18 residues. Per the germline V gene, CDR1 is SGHTA and CDR2 is FQGTGA. CDR3 loop: CASSLWAGGRNRLHEQFF.

V gene TRBV6-1 combines with J gene TRBJ1-4. Germline loops: CDR1 MNHNS, CDR2 SASEGT. The CDR3 spans 15 residues. The CDR3 loop is CASSFTPATNEKLFF.

The chain has TRBV19 and TRBJ1-5; TCRdb picks TRBD1, but there is no DNA to check that call. Germline V gene sequence: CDR1 LNHDA, CDR2 SQIVND (reference sequence). The CDR3 contains 15 residues. The chain's CDR3 is CASTPGTARGQPQHF.

This sequence joins TRBV5-1 and TRBJ2-3; TCRdb returns TRBD2, unconfirmable since there is no DNA. The CDR3 extends over 15 amino acids. Germline loops: CDR1 SGHRS, CDR2 YFSETQ. The CDR3 loop is CASSLAAGFTDTQYF.